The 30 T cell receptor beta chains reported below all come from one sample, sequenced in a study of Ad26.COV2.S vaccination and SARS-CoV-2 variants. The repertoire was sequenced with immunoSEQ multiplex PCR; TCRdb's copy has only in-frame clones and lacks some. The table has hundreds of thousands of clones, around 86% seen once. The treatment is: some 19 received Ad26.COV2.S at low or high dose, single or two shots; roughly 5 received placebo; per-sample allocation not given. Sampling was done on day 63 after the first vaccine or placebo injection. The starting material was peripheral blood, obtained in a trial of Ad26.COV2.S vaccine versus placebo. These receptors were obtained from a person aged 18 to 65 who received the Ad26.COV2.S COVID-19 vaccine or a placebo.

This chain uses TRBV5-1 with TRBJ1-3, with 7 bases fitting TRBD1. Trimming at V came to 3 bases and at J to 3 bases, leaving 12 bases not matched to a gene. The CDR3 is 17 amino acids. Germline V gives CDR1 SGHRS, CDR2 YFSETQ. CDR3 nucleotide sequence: TGCGCCAGCAGCTGGGACCCGGTAGGGGGCAGTGGAAACACCATATATTTT. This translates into CASSWDPVGGSGNTIYF.

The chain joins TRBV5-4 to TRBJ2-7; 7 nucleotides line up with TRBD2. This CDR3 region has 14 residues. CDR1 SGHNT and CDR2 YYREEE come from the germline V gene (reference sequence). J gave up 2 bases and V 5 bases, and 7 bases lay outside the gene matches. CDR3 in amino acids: CASRGGGNTYEQYF. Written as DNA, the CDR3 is TGTGCCAGCAGGGGCGGGGGTAATACCTACGAGCAGTACTTC.

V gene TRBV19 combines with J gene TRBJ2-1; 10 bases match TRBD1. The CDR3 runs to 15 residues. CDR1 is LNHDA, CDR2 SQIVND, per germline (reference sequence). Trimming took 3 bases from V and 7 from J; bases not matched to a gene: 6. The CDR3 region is CASSIRGQGGNEQFF. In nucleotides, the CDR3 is TGTGCCAGTAGTATCAGAGGACAGGGGGGGAATGAGCAGTTCTTC.

CDR3 loop: CASNRGVGGTEAFF. Here the CDR3 DNA reads TGTGCCAGCAACAGGGGCGTAGGTGGCACTGAAGCTTTCTTT. This sequence joins TRBV9 and TRBJ1-1; TRBD1 matches at 7 bases. This CDR3 contains 14 residues. Germline trimming cut 6 bases from V and 4 bases from J; bases unmatched to any gene: 9. From germline, CDR1 is SGDLS and CDR2 YYNGEE.

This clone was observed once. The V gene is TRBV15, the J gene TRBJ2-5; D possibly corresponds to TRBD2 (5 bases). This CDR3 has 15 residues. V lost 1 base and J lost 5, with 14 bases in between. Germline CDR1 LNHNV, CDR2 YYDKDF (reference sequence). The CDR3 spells CATSRVKGEVETQYF. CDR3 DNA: TGTGCCACCAGCAGAGTAAAGGGAGAGGTGGAGACCCAGTACTTC.

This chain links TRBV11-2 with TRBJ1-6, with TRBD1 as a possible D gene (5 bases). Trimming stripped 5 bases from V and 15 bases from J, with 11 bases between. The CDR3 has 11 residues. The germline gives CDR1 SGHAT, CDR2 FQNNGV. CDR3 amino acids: CASSQGLGLHF. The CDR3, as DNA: TGTGCCAGCAGCCAGGGACTGGGCCTCCACTTT.

CDR3 sequence (DNA): TGTGCCAGCAGCTCGACAGCCTACGAGCAGTACTTC. Translated, it gives CASSSTAYEQYF. The chain combines TRBV7-2 with TRBJ2-7; TRBD1 might be the D (5 bases). V gave up 4 bases and J gave up 2 bases, with 6 bases separating them. The CDR3 contains 12 residues. Germline values: CDR1 SGHTA, CDR2 FQGNSA. Full variable domain (rest looked up from reference TRBV7-2 and TRBJ2-7): GAGVSQSPSNKVTEKGKDVELRCDPISGHTALYWYRQSLGQGLEFLIYFQGNSAPDKSGLPSDRFSAERTGGSVSTLTIQRTQQEDSAVYLCASSSTAYEQYFGPGTRLTVT.

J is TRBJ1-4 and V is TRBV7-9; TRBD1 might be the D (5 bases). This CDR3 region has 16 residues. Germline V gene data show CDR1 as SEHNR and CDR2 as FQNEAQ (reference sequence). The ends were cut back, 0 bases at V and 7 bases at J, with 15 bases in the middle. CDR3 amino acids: CASSLALWTNPEKLFF. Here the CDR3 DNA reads TGTGCCAGCAGCTTAGCCTTGTGGACAAACCCTGAAAAACTGTTTTTT.

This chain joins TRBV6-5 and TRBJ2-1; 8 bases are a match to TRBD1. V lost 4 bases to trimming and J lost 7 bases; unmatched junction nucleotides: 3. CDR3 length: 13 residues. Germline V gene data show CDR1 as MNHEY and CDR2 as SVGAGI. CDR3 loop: CASSFGQGNEQFF. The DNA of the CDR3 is TGTGCCAGCAGTTTCGGACAGGGAAATGAGCAGTTCTTC.

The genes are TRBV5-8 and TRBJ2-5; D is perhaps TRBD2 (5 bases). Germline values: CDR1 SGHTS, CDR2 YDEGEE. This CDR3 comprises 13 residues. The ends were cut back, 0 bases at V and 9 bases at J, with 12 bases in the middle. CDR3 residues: CASSLGGTGAQYF. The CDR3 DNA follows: TGTGCCAGCAGCTTGGGAGGTACCGGGGCCCAGTACTTC.

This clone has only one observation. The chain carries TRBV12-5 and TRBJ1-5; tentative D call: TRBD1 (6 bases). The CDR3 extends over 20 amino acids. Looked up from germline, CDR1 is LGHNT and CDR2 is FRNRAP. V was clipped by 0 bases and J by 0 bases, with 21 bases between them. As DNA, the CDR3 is TGTGCTAGTGGTTTGGTACAGGAGGGAAGGGGGGTTTATAGCAATCAGCCCCAGCATTTT. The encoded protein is CASGLVQEGRGVYSNQPQHF. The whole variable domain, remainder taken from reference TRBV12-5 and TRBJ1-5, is DARVTQTPRHKVTEMGQEVTMRCQPILGHNTVFWYRQTMMQGLELLAYFRNRAPLDDSGMPKDRFSAEMPDATLATLKIQPSEPRDSAVYFCASGLVQEGRGVYSNQPQHFGDGTRLSIL.

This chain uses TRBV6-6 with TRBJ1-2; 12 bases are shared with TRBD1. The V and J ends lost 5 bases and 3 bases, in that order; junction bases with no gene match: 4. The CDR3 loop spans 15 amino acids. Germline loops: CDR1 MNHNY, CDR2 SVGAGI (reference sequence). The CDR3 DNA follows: TGTGCCAGCAGTCAGGGACAGGGGGCGTACTATGGCTACACCTTC. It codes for CASSQGQGAYYGYTF.

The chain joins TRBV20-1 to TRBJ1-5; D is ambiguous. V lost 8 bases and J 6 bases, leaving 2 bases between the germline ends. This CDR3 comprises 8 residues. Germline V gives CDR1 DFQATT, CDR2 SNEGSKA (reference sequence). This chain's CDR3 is CSTQPQHF. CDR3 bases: TGCAGTACTCAGCCCCAGCATTTT.

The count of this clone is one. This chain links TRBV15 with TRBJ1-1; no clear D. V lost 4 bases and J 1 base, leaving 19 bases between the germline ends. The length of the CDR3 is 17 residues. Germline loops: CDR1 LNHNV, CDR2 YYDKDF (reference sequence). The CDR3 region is CATSIFRADTANTEAFF. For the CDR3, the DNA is TGTGCCACCAGCATCTTCCGGGCCGACACTGCGAACACTGAAGCTTTCTTT.

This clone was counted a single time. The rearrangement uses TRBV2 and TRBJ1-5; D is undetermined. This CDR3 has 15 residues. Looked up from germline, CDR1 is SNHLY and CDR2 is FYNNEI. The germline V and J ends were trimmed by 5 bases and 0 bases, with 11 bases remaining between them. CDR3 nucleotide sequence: TGTGCCAGCAGTTTCGCGGGAGATAGCAATCAGCCCCAGCATTTT. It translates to CASSFAGDSNQPQHF.

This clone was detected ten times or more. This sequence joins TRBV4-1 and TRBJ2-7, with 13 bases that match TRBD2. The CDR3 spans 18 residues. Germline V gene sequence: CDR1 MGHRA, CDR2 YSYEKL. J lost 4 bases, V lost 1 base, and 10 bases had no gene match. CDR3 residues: CASSQGTSGGLRPYEQYF. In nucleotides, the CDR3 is TGCGCCAGCAGCCAAGGGACTAGCGGGGGCCTCCGGCCTTACGAGCAGTACTTC.

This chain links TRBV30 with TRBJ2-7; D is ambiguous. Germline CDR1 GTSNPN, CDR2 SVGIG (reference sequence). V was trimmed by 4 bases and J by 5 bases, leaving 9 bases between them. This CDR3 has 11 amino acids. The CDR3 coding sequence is TGTGCCTGGACTTACGGGCACGAGCAGTACTTC. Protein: CAWTYGHEQYF.

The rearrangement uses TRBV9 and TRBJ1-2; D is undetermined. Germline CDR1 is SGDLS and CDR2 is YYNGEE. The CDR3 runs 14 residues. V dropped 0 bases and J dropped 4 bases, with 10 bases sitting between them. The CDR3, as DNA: TGTGCCAGCAGCGTAGTTACATCGGGCTATGGCTACACCTTC. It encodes CASSVVTSGYGYTF.

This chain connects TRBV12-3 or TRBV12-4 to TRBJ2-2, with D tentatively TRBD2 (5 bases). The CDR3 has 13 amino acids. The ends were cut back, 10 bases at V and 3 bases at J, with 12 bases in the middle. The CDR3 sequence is CAMSAGYTGELFF. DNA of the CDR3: TGTGCCATGAGCGCGGGTTACACCGGGGAGCTGTTTTTT.

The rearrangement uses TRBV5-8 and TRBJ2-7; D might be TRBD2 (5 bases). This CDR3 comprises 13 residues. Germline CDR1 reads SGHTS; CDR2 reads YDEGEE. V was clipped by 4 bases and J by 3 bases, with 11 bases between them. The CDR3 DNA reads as TGTGCCAGCAGCAGAACTAGAATCTACGAGCAGTACTTC. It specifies CASSRTRIYEQYF.

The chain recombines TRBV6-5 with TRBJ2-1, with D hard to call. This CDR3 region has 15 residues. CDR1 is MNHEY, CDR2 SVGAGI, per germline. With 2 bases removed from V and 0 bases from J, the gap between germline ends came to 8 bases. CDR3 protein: CASSYGFRSYNEQFF. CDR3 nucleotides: TGTGCCAGCAGTTACGGCTTTCGCTCCTACAATGAGCAGTTCTTC.

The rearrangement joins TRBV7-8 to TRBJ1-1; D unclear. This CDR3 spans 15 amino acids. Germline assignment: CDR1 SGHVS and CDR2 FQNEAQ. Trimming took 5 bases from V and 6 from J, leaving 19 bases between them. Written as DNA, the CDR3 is TGTGCCAGCAGCCTCTTTTCGTATGGTCCCCCTGAAGCTTTCTTT. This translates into CASSLFSYGPPEAFF.

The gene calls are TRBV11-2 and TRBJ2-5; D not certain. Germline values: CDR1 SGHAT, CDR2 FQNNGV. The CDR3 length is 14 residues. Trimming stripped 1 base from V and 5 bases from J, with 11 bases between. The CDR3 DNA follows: TGTGCCAGCAGCTTAGTGGCCCATCGGGAGACCCAGTACTTC. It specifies CASSLVAHRETQYF.

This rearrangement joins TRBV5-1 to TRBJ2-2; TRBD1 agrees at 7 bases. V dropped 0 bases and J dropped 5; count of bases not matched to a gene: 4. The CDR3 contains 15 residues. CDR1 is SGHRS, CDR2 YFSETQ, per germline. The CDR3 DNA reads TGCGCCAGCAGCTTGGGTCCAGGGGGTACCGGGGAGCTGTTTTTT. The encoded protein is CASSLGPGGTGELFF.

CDR3 in amino acids: CASSAPTSGGQNEQFF. The CDR3 coding sequence is TGTGCCAGCAGCGCCCCGACTAGCGGGGGTCAGAATGAGCAGTTCTTC. V usage is TRBV7-3 and J usage is TRBJ2-1; 12 bases align to TRBD2. CDR3 length: 16 amino acids. Germline V gene lookup returns CDR1 SGHTA and CDR2 FQGTGA. The V gene end was trimmed by 5 bases and the J gene end by 7 bases; junction bases not matched to a gene: 9.

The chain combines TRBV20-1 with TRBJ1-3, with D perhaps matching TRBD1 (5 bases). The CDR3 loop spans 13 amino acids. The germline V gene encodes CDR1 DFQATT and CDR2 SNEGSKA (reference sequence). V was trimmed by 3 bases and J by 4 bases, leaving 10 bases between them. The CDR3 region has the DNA TGCAGTGCTAGTTGGGACGGCGGAAACACCATATATTTT. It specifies CSASWDGGNTIYF.

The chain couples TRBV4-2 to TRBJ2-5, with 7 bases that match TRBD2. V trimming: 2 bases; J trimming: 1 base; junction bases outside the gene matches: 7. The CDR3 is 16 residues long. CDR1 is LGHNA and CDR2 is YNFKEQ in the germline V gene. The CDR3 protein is CASSQLTGTTQETQYF. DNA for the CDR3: TGTGCCAGCAGCCAATTGACCGGGACTACCCAAGAGACCCAGTACTTC.

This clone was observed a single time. The CDR3 region is CASCRGNTEAFF. DNA for the CDR3: TGTGCCAGCTGTAGGGGTAACACTGAAGCTTTCTTT. The chain carries TRBV2 and TRBJ1-1; D perhaps matches TRBD1 (5 bases). Deletions cut 8 bases from V and 2 bases from J, with 9 bases between. The CDR3 consists of 12 residues. CDR1 and CDR2 from the germline V gene are SNHLY and FYNNEI.

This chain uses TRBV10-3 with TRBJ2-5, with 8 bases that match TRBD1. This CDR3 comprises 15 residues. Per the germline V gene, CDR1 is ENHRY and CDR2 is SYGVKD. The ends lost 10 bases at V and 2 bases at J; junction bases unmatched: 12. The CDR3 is CATNDRGLYQETQYF. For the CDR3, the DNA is TGTGCCACGAACGACAGGGGTCTTTATCAAGAGACCCAGTACTTC.

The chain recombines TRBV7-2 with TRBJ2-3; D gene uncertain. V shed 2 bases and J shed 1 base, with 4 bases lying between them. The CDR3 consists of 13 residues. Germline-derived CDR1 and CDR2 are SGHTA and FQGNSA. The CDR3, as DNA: TGTGCCAGCAGCTTAACCGGCACAGATACGCAGTATTTT. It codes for CASSLTGTDTQYF.